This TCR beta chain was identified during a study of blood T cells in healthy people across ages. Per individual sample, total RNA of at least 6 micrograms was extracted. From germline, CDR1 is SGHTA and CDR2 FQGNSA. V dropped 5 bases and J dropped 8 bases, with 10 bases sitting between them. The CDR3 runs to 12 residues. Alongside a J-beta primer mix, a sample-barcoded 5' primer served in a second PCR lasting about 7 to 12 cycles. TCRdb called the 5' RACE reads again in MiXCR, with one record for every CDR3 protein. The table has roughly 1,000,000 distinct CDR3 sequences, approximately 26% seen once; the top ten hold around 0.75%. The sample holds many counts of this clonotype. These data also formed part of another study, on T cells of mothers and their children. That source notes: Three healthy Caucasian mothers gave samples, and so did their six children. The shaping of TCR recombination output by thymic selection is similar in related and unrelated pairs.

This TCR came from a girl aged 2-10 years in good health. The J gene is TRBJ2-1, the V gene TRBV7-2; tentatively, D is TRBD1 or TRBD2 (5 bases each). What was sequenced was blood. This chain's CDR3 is CASSHGAYEQFF. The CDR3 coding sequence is TGTGCCAGCAGCCACGGGGCTTATGAGCAGTTCTTC.